There are many counts of the clone carrying this T cell receptor (beta chain). What it binds is not known. Quantitative 5'-RACE with molecular barcodes generated TCR beta libraries. A single record per CDR3 protein comes from TCRdb applying MiXCR to the 5' RACE reads. The table lists about 500,000 distinct CDR3 sequences, roughly 5.3% of them singletons. This sample stems from a study of CD8 T cells in ankylosing spondylitis. Findings of the study overall: What seemed typical of ankylosing spondylitis blood was a TCR beta motif built from about 8 highly homologous variants. Some motif variants were previously reported in reactive arthritis synovial fluid and blood. Matched ankylosing spondylitis synovial fluid reportedly showed significant enrichment of disease-linked clones.

The length of the CDR3 is 12 residues. V shed 4 bases and J shed 7 bases, with 13 bases lying between them. Germline CDR1 reads DFQATT; CDR2 reads SNEGSKA (reference sequence). The sample was blood, either unsorted or a sorted T cell fraction (not recorded which). This TCR was recovered from a male donor with ankylosing spondylitis. The chain couples TRBV20-1 to TRBJ1-1; perhaps TRBD1 as D (5 bases). CDR3 sequence: CSAITGVGEAFF. CDR3 sequence (DNA): TGCAGTGCTATTACAGGAGTAGGTGAAGCTTTCTTT.